A single sample gave rise to the 19 T cell receptor beta chains below, sequenced in a study of cytomegalovirus exposure and HLA in healthy donors. Amplification used 60 Vbeta primers and 13 Jbeta primers. Sequencing used immunoSEQ multiplex PCR; TCRdb keeps in-frame clones, though not all of them. The sample includes some 150,000 clones, approximately 84% of them seen just once. The source material was PBMCs. The receptors stem from a woman between 18 and 29 years old in good health and CMV-seronegative.

The gene calls are TRBV7-9 and TRBJ1-4, with D possibly being TRBD1 (5 bases). CDR1 is SEHNR and CDR2 is FQNEAQ in the germline V gene (reference sequence). The ends were cut back, 5 bases at V and 8 bases at J, with 12 bases in the middle. The CDR3 sequence is 13 residues long. The DNA for the CDR3 is TGTGCCAGCAGCCACCGGCGGGGGGAAAAACTGTTTTTT. As protein: CASSHRRGEKLFF. Filled out from reference TRBV7-9 and TRBJ1-4, the complete variable domain reads DTGVSQNPRHKITKRGQNVTFRCDPISEHNRLYWYRQTLGQGPEFLTYFQNEAQLEKSRLLSDRFSAERPKGSFSTLEIQRTEQGDSAMYLCASSHRRGEKLFFGSGTQLSVL.

As concerns this clone: The DNA is left out, because the CDR3 cannot be placed on it with certainty; the CDR3 is given as TCRdb lists it. This sequence joins TRBV30 and TRBJ1-2. The CDR3 is 12 residues long, counting both termini. CDR1 is GTSNPN, CDR2 SVGIG, per germline (reference sequence). This chain's CDR3 is CAWSTSGYGYTF.

This clone was observed a single time. The rearrangement uses TRBV6-1 and TRBJ2-3; perhaps TRBD2 as D (6 bases). The CDR3 loop spans 15 amino acids. Per the germline V gene, CDR1 is MNHNS and CDR2 is SASEGT. Trimming took 6 bases from V and 2 from J, leaving 15 bases between them. The CDR3 sequence is CASSYGLAITDTQYF. The CDR3 coding sequence is TGTGCCAGCAGCTATGGGCTAGCGATCACAGATACGCAGTATTTT.

CDR3 amino acids: CASSQLTGGMAEQYF. The CDR3 DNA reads TGTGCCAGCAGCCAATTGACAGGGGGCATGGCCGAGCAGTACTTC. The chain carries TRBV14 and TRBJ2-7; 10 bases fit TRBD1. The CDR3 extends over 15 amino acids. From germline, CDR1 is SGHDN and CDR2 FVKESK. Losses at the gene ends were 2 bases for V and 6 bases for J; bases not matched to a gene: 7.

The chain uses TRBV7-8 and TRBJ1-5, with 10 bases matching TRBD1. The J segment lost 2 bases and the V segment lost 0 bases, leaving 1 base of the junction unmatched. The CDR3 has 16 residues. CDR1 and CDR2 (germline): SGHVS, FQNEAQ. The CDR3 protein is CASSLAGTGGNQPQHF. The CDR3 bases are TGTGCCAGCAGCTTAGCCGGGACAGGGGGCAATCAGCCCCAGCATTTT.

The DNA for the CDR3 is TGTGCCAGCAGCCCCGTAGCGGGGGGCTTCATCTACGAGCAGTACTTC. Translation: CASSPVAGGFIYEQYF. The chain is built from TRBV5-6 and TRBJ2-7; 10 bases line up with TRBD2. Germline CDR1 is SGHDT and CDR2 is YYEEEE. The CDR3 runs 16 residues. The trim removed 4 bases at V and 3 bases at J, leaving 10 bases unmatched.

The V and J genes are TRBV27 and TRBJ1-2, with 8 nucleotides matching TRBD1. The CDR3 is 15 amino acids. CDR1 is MNHEY and CDR2 is SMNVEV in the germline V gene (reference sequence). Trimming took 6 bases from V and 6 from J; bases not matched to a gene: 12. The CDR3 nucleotides read TGTGCCAGCAGCCCGCCTCCTCCAGGGGGCGATGGCTACACCTTC. Protein product: CASSPPPPGGDGYTF.

The CDR3 sequence is CATCKGCLAAESSYNEQFF. The CDR3 DNA is TGTGCCACCTGCAAGGGTTGCCTAGCGGCTGAGAGCTCCTACAATGAGCAGTTCTTC. This rearrangement joins TRBV21-1 to TRBJ2-1; the DNA was not used to check the table's D call, TRBD2. TRBV21-1 is shown as a pseudogene. The CDR3 spans 19 residues.

V gene TRBV30 combines with J gene TRBJ2-3; 12 bases align to TRBD2. Germline V gene lookup returns CDR1 GTSNPN and CDR2 SVGIG (reference sequence). The length of the CDR3 is 18 residues. Trimming cost V 0 bases and J 5 bases; bases outside gene matches: 12. The CDR3 region has the DNA TGTGCCTGGAGTGTACGCCTAGCGGGAGGGCCCGGGGGAGATACGCAGTATTTT. It is translated as CAWSVRLAGGPGGDTQYF.

V is TRBV2 and J is TRBJ2-7; 9 nucleotides line up with TRBD2. The CDR3 is 13 amino acids. Looked up from germline, CDR1 is SNHLY and CDR2 is FYNNEI. The trim removed 0 bases at V and 6 bases at J, leaving 0 bases unmatched. CDR3 bases: TGTGCCAGCAGTGAAGCTAGCGGGAGCGAGCAGTACTTC. It translates to CASSEASGSEQYF.

The chain uses TRBV18 and TRBJ2-7; the D gene is possibly TRBD1 (5 bases). This CDR3 is built from 13 residues. Germline V CDR1 and CDR2: KGHSH, LQKENI. Trimming shortened V by 5 bases and J by 3 bases, and 11 bases separated the two germline ends. CDR3 sequence (DNA): TGTGCCAGCTCAGTGACAGAGTACTACGAGCAGTACTTC. The encoded protein is CASSVTEYYEQYF.

This sequence joins TRBV7-2 and TRBJ2-2, with TRBD1 matching over 8 bases. J was trimmed by 5 bases and V by 3 bases; bases with no gene match: 5. Per the germline V gene, CDR1 is SGHTA and CDR2 is FQGNSA. This CDR3 spans 15 amino acids. The CDR3 protein is CASSLQGAMTGELFF. CDR3 nucleotide sequence: TGTGCCAGCAGCTTGCAGGGGGCTATGACCGGGGAGCTGTTTTTT.

The chain is built from TRBV5-4 and TRBJ1-1, with TRBD1 matching over 7 bases. The J segment lost 5 bases and the V segment lost 3 bases, leaving 7 bases of the junction unmatched. The germline gives CDR1 SGHNT, CDR2 YYREEE (reference sequence). The CDR3 is 14 residues long. As DNA, the CDR3 is TGTGCCAGCAGCTCGGGACAGACCGAGACTGAAGCTTTCTTT. Translating gives CASSSGQTETEAFF.

This chain joins TRBV5-4 and TRBJ2-7, with TRBD1 matching over 7 bases. This CDR3 region has 13 residues. The V segment lost 5 bases and the J segment 0 bases; nucleotides outside the gene matches: 2. Germline V lookup: CDR1 SGHNT, CDR2 YYREEE (reference sequence). The CDR3 sequence is CASSPGGSYEQYF. CDR3 sequence (DNA): TGTGCCAGCAGTCCAGGGGGCTCCTACGAGCAGTACTTC.

The CDR3 DNA follows: TGTGCCAGCAGCGAGCCCCCGGGGATAGCCTACAATGAGCAGTTCTTC. Translating gives CASSEPPGIAYNEQFF. The rearrangement uses TRBV9 and TRBJ2-1; possible D gene TRBD2, 5 bases. V was cut by 3 bases and J by 2 bases, with 15 bases left in between. This CDR3 comprises 16 residues. Looked up from germline, CDR1 is SGDLS and CDR2 is YYNGEE.

V usage is TRBV7-2 and J usage is TRBJ2-7; D perhaps matches TRBD2 (5 bases). The germline CDR1 and CDR2 sequences are SGHTA and FQGNSA. The V gene lost 4 bases and the J gene lost 0 bases, with 7 bases spanning the gap. The CDR3 is 13 residues long. DNA for the CDR3: TGTGCCAGCAGCTCCCGGGACTCCTACGAGCAGTACTTC. Translation: CASSSRDSYEQYF.

This clone was picked up a small number of times. The chain employs TRBV7-8 and TRBJ2-3; D is undetermined. The germline CDR1 and CDR2 sequences are SGHVS and FQNEAQ. CDR3 length equals 15 residues. The V end lost 2 bases, the J end lost 2 bases, and 11 bases lay between the germline ends. The CDR3 loop is CASSLQRSPTDTQYF. In DNA form, the CDR3 reads TGTGCCAGCAGCTTACAGCGCAGCCCCACAGATACGCAGTATTTT.

The rearrangement links TRBV29-1 to TRBJ2-5; TRBD2 agrees at 8 bases. The CDR3 covers 12 residues. V dropped 7 bases and J dropped 6; count of bases not matched to a gene: 7. Germline V gives CDR1 SQVTM, CDR2 ANQGSEA. DNA of the CDR3: TGCAGCGGTTCCGGGGGGGAGAAGACCCAGTACTTC. This sequence encodes CSGSGGEKTQYF. Full variable domain (remainder filled in from reference TRBV29-1 and TRBJ2-5): SAVISQKPSRDICQRGTSLTIQCQVDSQVTMMFWYRQQPGQSLTLIATANQGSEATYESGFVIDKFPISRPNLTFSTLTVSNMSPEDSSIYLCSGSGGEKTQYFGPGTRLLVL.

V is TRBV27 and J is TRBJ2-3, with 12 bases lining up with TRBD2. After removal of 6 bases from V and 4 bases from J, the junction contained 5 bases not matched to a gene. Germline V gene sequence: CDR1 MNHEY, CDR2 SMNVEV (reference sequence). The CDR3 is 15 amino acids. Here the CDR3 reads CASSRLAGDPDTQYF. The CDR3 DNA is TGTGCCAGCAGCAGACTAGCGGGAGACCCAGATACGCAGTATTTT.